Below, 25 T cell receptor beta chains from the same sample are listed, as sequenced in a study of metastatic and nonmetastatic thyroid tumors. Patients had received no treatment of any kind before thyroid surgery. TCRdb used MiXCR to call clones anew from the PCR reads. The table lists over 25,000 clones, about 18% of them singletons. Sequenced input: blood. The receptors shown here come from a female donor with papillary thyroid cancer or a benign thyroid nodule (not recorded which). Some clones in this sample may be carry-over from other donors' samples.

This clone was recorded many times. The chain combines TRBV30 with TRBJ1-2, with TRBD1 matching over 7 bases. Trimming took 0 bases from V and 8 from J; bases not matched to a gene: 6. The CDR3 length is 13 residues. Per the germline V gene, CDR1 is GTSNPN and CDR2 is SVGIG (reference sequence). This chain's CDR3 is CAWSVQGRRGYTF. As DNA, the CDR3 is TGTGCCTGGAGTGTACAGGGGCGGCGAGGCTACACCTTC.

The table lists this clone with many counts. The chain recombines TRBV5-1 with TRBJ2-3; possible D gene TRBD2, 6 bases. This CDR3 is built from 15 residues. V lost 3 bases to trimming and J lost 5 bases, with 16 bases between them. The germline V gene encodes CDR1 SGHRS and CDR2 YFSETQ. The chain's CDR3 is CASSSQGLQLDTQYF. CDR3 nucleotides: TGCGCCAGCAGCTCTCAAGGACTACAACTAGATACGCAGTATTTT.

In its sample, this clone was seen many times. CDR3 DNA sequence: TGCAGTGCTCCCAGGGGGGTGGGGGTTGGTGGAAACACCATATATTTT. It is translated as CSAPRGVGVGGNTIYF. The chain links TRBV20-1 to TRBJ1-3; 7 bases line up with TRBD1. Germline CDR1 is DFQATT and CDR2 is SNEGSKA (reference sequence). V was pared by 5 bases and J by 3 bases, with 13 bases of the junction left unmatched. There are 16 residues in the CDR3.

This clone showed up many times. The chain is built from TRBV6-5 and TRBJ1-2; D gene unclear. V was clipped by 0 bases and J by 6 bases, with 2 bases between them. The germline V gene has CDR1 MNHEY and CDR2 SVGAGI. The CDR3 has 11 amino acids. The CDR3 reads CASSYSDGYTF. CDR3 DNA: TGTGCCAGCAGTTACTCCGATGGCTACACCTTC.

This clone appeared many times. This chain connects TRBV5-1 to TRBJ2-7; no clear D gene. CDR3 length equals 14 residues. Trimming left V 0 bases short and J 4 bases short, with 11 bases between. Germline values: CDR1 SGHRS, CDR2 YFSETQ. CDR3: CASSLDLAPYEQYF. The CDR3 DNA sequence: TGCGCCAGCAGCTTGGACCTGGCGCCGTACGAGCAGTACTTC. The variable domain in full, with the rest retrieved from reference TRBV5-1 and TRBJ2-7, is KAGVTQTPRYLIKTRGQQVTLSCSPISGHRSVSWYQQTPGQGLQFLFEYFSETQRNKGNFPGRFSGRQFSNSRSEMNVSTLELGDSALYLCASSLDLAPYEQYFGPGTRLTVT.

In its sample, this clone was seen many times. The J gene is TRBJ1-4, the V gene TRBV2; D is unresolved. Germline-derived CDR1 and CDR2 are SNHLY and FYNNEI. This CDR3 is built from 14 residues. Between the trimmed V and J ends, which lost 3 bases and 0 bases, there was a span of 5 bases. The CDR3 DNA sequence: TGTGCCAGCAGTGAGTCCTCAACTAATGAAAAACTGTTTTTT. Translated: CASSESSTNEKLFF.

This clone turned up a few times. The chain links TRBV12-3 or TRBV12-4 to TRBJ2-3, with 7 bases matching TRBD2. This CDR3 is built from 16 residues. V was clipped by 2 bases and J by 1 base; unmatched bases: 6. The CDR3 region is CASSLWGLSGTDTQYF. In DNA, the CDR3 is TGTGCCAGCAGTTTATGGGGACTATCTGGCACAGATACGCAGTATTTT.

Many counts were recorded for this clone. The chain has TRBV5-1 and TRBJ2-1; D tentatively fits TRBD1 or TRBD2 (5 bases each). Per germline, CDR1 SGHRS and CDR2 YFSETQ. This CDR3 is 17 amino acids long. V lost 4 bases and J lost 2, with 19 bases in between. The CDR3 reads CASSGHRDPRPYNEQFF. The CDR3 DNA reads as TGCGCCAGCAGCGGACACCGGGACCCCAGGCCCTACAATGAGCAGTTCTTC.

This clone has a count of ten or more. This chain uses TRBV19 with TRBJ1-1; maybe TRBD1 (5 bases). Germline V gene sequence: CDR1 LNHDA, CDR2 SQIVND (reference sequence). The CDR3 length is 13 residues. V shed 5 bases and J shed 3 bases, with 10 bases lying between them. CDR3 bases: TGTGCCAGTAGTTGGGCACAGGACACTGAAGCTTTCTTT. This encodes CASSWAQDTEAFF.

The V call is TRBV13, the J call TRBJ2-2, with 9 nucleotides matching TRBD1. Germline V CDR1 and CDR2: PRHDT, FYEKMQ (reference sequence). Losses at the gene ends were 7 bases for V and 7 bases for J; bases not matched to a gene: 1. CDR3 length: 12 residues. The CDR3 DNA reads as TGTGCCAGCACGACAGGGGGCGGGGAGCTGTTTTTT. Its protein is CASTTGGGELFF.

This clone came up a few times. This chain links TRBV19 with TRBJ2-3; unclear D gene. Trimming removed 7 bases at V and 14 bases at J, with 16 bases between. The length of the CDR3 is 11 residues. Germline loops: CDR1 LNHDA, CDR2 SQIVND (reference sequence). The CDR3 nucleotides read TGTGCCAGTACTATCGCCGACAAACTGTATTTT. Its translation: CASTIADKLYF.

This clone was seen at least ten times. The chain is built from TRBV28 and TRBJ2-3; 12 nucleotides align to TRBD2. Germline V gives CDR1 MDHEN, CDR2 SYDVKM. The CDR3 consists of 15 residues. Trimming at V came to 6 bases and at J to 5 bases, leaving 6 bases not matched to a gene. The CDR3 loop is CASSTRLAGEDTQYF. DNA of the CDR3: TGTGCCAGCAGCACCAGACTAGCGGGAGAAGATACGCAGTATTTT.

This clone has a count of ten or more. This chain joins TRBV7-8 and TRBJ2-3; 10 bases fit TRBD1. Germline V lookup: CDR1 SGHVS, CDR2 FQNEAQ. There are 16 residues in the CDR3. With 4 bases clipped from V and 6 bases from J, the junction kept 10 bases outside the gene matches. Written as DNA, the CDR3 is TGTGCCAGCAGCTCCCAGCAGACAGGGGGCGGTGATACGCAGTATTTT. It specifies CASSSQQTGGGDTQYF. The full variable domain, rest sourced from reference TRBV7-8 and TRBJ2-3, is GAGVSQSPRYKVAKRGQDVALRCDPISGHVSLFWYQQALGQGPEFLTYFQNEAQLDKSGLPSDRFFAERPEGSVSTLKIQRTQQEDSAVYLCASSSQQTGGGDTQYFGPGTRLTVL.

This clone occurred many times. The chain recombines TRBV7-6 with TRBJ1-1; 9 bases fit TRBD1. The CDR3 is made up of 18 amino acids. J lost 0 bases, V lost 2 bases, and 10 bases had no gene match. The V gene's germline CDR1 is SGHVS and CDR2 FNYEAQ. The CDR3 coding sequence is TGTGCCAGCAGCTTACTTAACCGACAGGGGGGACTGAACACTGAAGCTTTCTTT. It encodes CASSLLNRQGGLNTEAFF. The full variable domain, in which reference TRBV7-6 and TRBJ1-1 provide the parts outside the CDR3, is GAGVSQSPRYKVTKRGQDVALRCDPISGHVSLYWYRQALGQGPEFLTYFNYEAQQDKSGLPNDRFSAERPEGSISTLTIQRTEQRDSAMYRCASSLLNRQGGLNTEAFFGQGTRLTVV.

In its sample, this clone was seen many times. Written as DNA, the CDR3 is TGCGCCAGCAGCTTGGGAGACAGCGGATACCAAGAGACCCAGTACTTC. It codes for CASSLGDSGYQETQYF. V is TRBV5-1 and J is TRBJ2-5; either TRBD1 or TRBD2 may fit D (5 bases each). Trimming took off 0 bases at V and 0 bases at J, with 12 bases between the two ends. Germline CDR1 reads SGHRS; CDR2 reads YFSETQ. The length of the CDR3 is 16 residues.

This clone was counted many times. The CDR3 reads CSARGVGQGNTEAFF. CDR3 DNA sequence: TGCAGTGCTAGGGGGGTGGGACAGGGCAACACTGAAGCTTTCTTT. This chain connects TRBV20-1 to TRBJ1-1; TRBD1 matches 9 bases. Per germline, CDR1 DFQATT and CDR2 SNEGSKA (reference sequence). V shed 3 bases, J shed 2 bases, and the junction held 7 bases outside the gene matches. The length of the CDR3 is 15 residues.

The table lists this clone with many counts. The chain carries TRBV3-1 and TRBJ1-3, with a weak D call TRBD1 (5 bases). Germline-derived CDR1 and CDR2 are LGHDT and YNNKEL (reference sequence). With 6 bases removed from V and 3 bases from J, the gap between germline ends came to 15 bases. The CDR3 is made up of 15 amino acids. The CDR3 DNA follows: TGTGCCAGCAGTCCCTTGGCGGGGGGTGGAAACACCATATATTTT. It is translated as CASSPLAGGGNTIYF.

This clone came up many times. Other DNA sequences in the sample encode the same CDR3. The chain combines TRBV19 with TRBJ2-1, with 8 bases lining up with TRBD2. This CDR3 contains 14 residues. The V gene's germline CDR1 is LNHDA and CDR2 SQIVND (reference sequence). V dropped 6 bases and J dropped 7; count of bases not matched to a gene: 8. This CDR3 reads CASRMRAGANEQFF. Here the CDR3 DNA reads TGTGCCAGTAGAATGCGAGCGGGAGCGAATGAGCAGTTCTTC.

This clone was seen at least ten times. The gene calls are TRBV2 and TRBJ1-4; D might be TRBD1 (6 bases). CDR3 length equals 13 residues. Germline CDR1 and CDR2: SNHLY and FYNNEI. V shed 8 bases and J shed 7 bases, with 14 bases lying between them. CDR3 in DNA: TGTGCCAGCGGCAGGGGTTCTCGTGAAAAACTGTTTTTT. This sequence encodes CASGRGSREKLFF.

This clone was picked up many times. This may be a read error: a much more frequent sequence differs by one nucleotide. The rearrangement uses TRBV28 and TRBJ1-2; the D gene is possibly TRBD1 (6 bases). Germline V CDR1 and CDR2: MDHEN, SYDVKM. The CDR3 length is 13 residues. V shed 9 bases and J shed 6 bases, with 17 bases lying between them. CDR3 amino acids: CASVRTGHHGYTF. The CDR3, as DNA: TGTGCCAGTGTCCGTACAGGGCACCATGGCTACACCTTC.

Ten or more counts support this clone. The chain is built from TRBV28 and TRBJ2-6; D not resolved. V gave up 2 bases and J gave up 0 bases, with 5 bases separating them. This CDR3 spans 15 amino acids. Germline V CDR1 and CDR2: MDHEN, SYDVKM. CDR3 DNA sequence: TGTGCCAGCAGTTTAAGATACTCTGGGGCCAACGTCCTGACTTTC. It specifies CASSLRYSGANVLTF.

This clone was detected many times. In the same sample, other DNA sequences code for this CDR3. The CDR3 DNA sequence: TGTGCCAGCAGATCGCAGGGGCCCGTGGACGAGCAGTACTTC. Its protein product is CASRSQGPVDEQYF. This chain connects TRBV2 to TRBJ2-7; D perhaps matches TRBD1 (6 bases). CDR1 and CDR2 (germline): SNHLY, FYNNEI. The V end lost 6 bases, the J end lost 5 bases, and 17 bases lay between the germline ends. The CDR3 spans 14 residues.

V gene TRBV4-1 combines with J gene TRBJ2-5; D ambiguous. The CDR3 runs to 16 residues. Germline CDR1 is MGHRA and CDR2 is YSYEKL. V lost 0 bases and J 4 bases, leaving 15 bases between the germline ends. The DNA of the CDR3 is TGCGCCAGCAGCCAAGAAGGATTTGACTCCCTAGAGACCCAGTACTTC. It specifies CASSQEGFDSLETQYF.

The sample holds many counts of this clone. The same CDR3 arises from other DNA sequences in this sample as well. This sequence joins TRBV20-1 and TRBJ2-3; 7 bases are shared with TRBD2. The V segment lost 6 bases and the J segment 3 bases; nucleotides outside the gene matches: 18. This CDR3 spans 17 amino acids. From germline, CDR1 is DFQATT and CDR2 SNEGSKA (reference sequence). The CDR3 loop is CSAPLGGRVFGTDTQYF. CDR3 nucleotide sequence: TGCAGTGCCCCGTTGGGTGGGAGGGTTTTTGGGACAGATACGCAGTATTTT.

The gene calls are TRBV30 and TRBJ2-7; the D gene is possibly TRBD2 (5 bases). Between the trimmed V and J ends, which lost 5 bases and 8 bases, there was a span of 10 bases. The CDR3 spans 10 residues. CDR1 and CDR2 from the germline V gene are GTSNPN and SVGIG (reference sequence). CDR3 sequence (DNA): TGTGCCTGGGGGAGTAACAAGCAGTACTTC. It specifies CAWGSNKQYF.